Listed here is a single T cell receptor beta chain. Trimming stripped 1 base from V and 6 bases from J, with 4 bases between. The CDR3 is made up of 13 amino acids. Germline lookup yields CDR1 SGHAT and CDR2 FQDESV (reference sequence). Repertoires were generated with immunoSEQ multiplex PCR, while TCRdb's copy carries only in-frame clones and drops some. The sample lists 260,000 or so clones; approximately 87% were seen once. This sample is drawn from a study of cytomegalovirus exposure and HLA in healthy donors. From the roughly 120-subject validation cohort, which was separate from the approximately 670-subject first cohort, the donors were drawn.

The sample taken for sequencing was PBMCs. This chain connects TRBV11-1 to TRBJ1-6; no firm D call. The TCR was taken from a woman younger than 35 in good health and CMV-seronegative. The CDR3 protein is CASSLGSNSPLHF. CDR3 DNA sequence: TGTGCCAGCAGCTTAGGGAGTAATTCACCCCTCCACTTT.